This T cell receptor (beta chain) was identified in a study of monozygotic twins with inflammatory bowel disease (dated by TCRdb to between 2018 and 2020). The study in broad terms: The full study comprised 28 monozygotic twin pairs: nine German pairs (four IBD-concordant, five IBD-discordant) and 19 IBD-discordant Danish pairs. The search for disease-associated traits relied mainly on comparing, within discordant pairs, IBD patients with their genetically identical healthy co-twins. Each individual had, on average, about 151 000 unique TCRalpha sequences and 181 000 unique TCRbeta sequences available for analysis. The paper as a whole reports these results and caveats: Repertoire similarity did not differ between concordant and discordant twins, possibly due to limited statistical power. Differing immunosuppressive treatments among patients may have added background noise and inter-individual variability to the repertoires. IBD patients had lower TCRbeta repertoire diversity, measured by the inverse Simpson index, than their healthy co-twins. Fewer clonotypes were shared with other individuals by IBD patients than by healthy twins, most markedly in patients showing signs of disease activity. No single strong signal or clonotype linked to IBD turned up in the results, so the idea that one exists was not supported. Distinction between different T cell subtypes could not be achieved in the analysis.

From each donor, a roughly 2.5 ml peripheral blood sample was collected into PAXgene tubes and stored at -80 degrees C. Without any T cell sorting, total RNA was extracted from whole blood using the PAXgene blood miRNA kit on an automated QIAcube. Peripheral blood from monozygotic twin pairs, either concordant or discordant for inflammatory bowel disease, underwent deep TCRalpha and TCRbeta repertoire profiling that used unique molecular barcoding. Smoking habits were recorded for all twin pairs, and each individual was classified as a current, former or never smoker. As to this clonotype: Its antigen remains undetermined.

The protocol used for the library was 5' RACE. For each TCR library, 3,000 to 4,000 ng of total RNA was used. For each sample, cDNA was synthesized in eight separate reactions using SMARTScribe reverse transcriptase. During cDNA synthesis, template switching was used to introduce unique molecular identifiers that contained a 6-nucleotide sample barcode. TCRalpha and TCRbeta cDNA was amplified in two nested PCRs of 16 and 9 cycles, and bead purification was carried out after each PCR. Before amplification, the cDNA was both treated with uracil DNA-glycosylase and purified with the QIAquick PCR purification kit. The second PCR was the step at which Illumina TruSeq-compatible adapters and sample-specific barcodes were added. TapeStation and Qubit were used to check library quality and concentration, and roughly 4.8 ng of each library went into the pool. The pooled libraries were sequenced with 2 x 100 bp reads and custom sequencing primers on an Illumina HiSeq2500 single-index Rapid Run. Per the original workflow: PCR and sequencing errors were corrected by UMI-based consensus assembly using MiGEC version 1.2.6. MiXCR version 2.1.1 was used for V(D)J alignment, clonotype assembly and CDR3 extraction. To normalise gene usage, clonotype sharing and MAIT/NKT TCR abundance, the top 1000, 10 000 and 20 000 clonotypes in each sample were analysed. After downsampling to 27 000 UMIs, diversity was calculated as the inverse Simpson index using the vegan R package. Paired Mann-Whitney U tests were applied to discordant twin pairs, with Benjamini-Hochberg correction for multiple testing. Once TCRdb had reprocessed the reads, it stored one entry per CDR3 protein sequence and supplied no DNA. The V and J calls reflect TCRdb's pipeline rather than the authors' work. The sample table includes 400,000 to 500,000 distinct CDR3 sequences. The biggest ten clones account for around 2.5% of the sample.

The germline V gene supplies CDR1 KGHDR and CDR2 SFDVKD. The CDR3 sequence holds 21 residues, the cysteine and phenylalanine included. Only the protein is available. The sequence was obtained from a human donor with ulcerative colitis or Crohn's disease, or a healthy co-twin of an affected twin (not recorded which). Material: blood. This sequence uses TRBV24-1 and TRBJ2-1; as DNA is missing, the TRBD1 call by TCRdb cannot be tested. CDR3 region: CATSGRAGTGTPQSSYNEQFF.